This is a list of T cell receptor beta chains from one sample in a study of regulatory T cells in long-lasting Graves disease. TCRdb re-derived calls from the multiplex PCR reads in MiXCR, one entry per CDR3 protein. The repertoire holds under 700,000 distinct CDR3 sequences, with roughly 15% as singletons. These data were likewise used in another study, on T cells in Graves' hyperthyroidism and ophthalmopathy.

The sequenced sample was peripheral blood mononuclear cells (PBMCs), obtained at new diagnosis, from a patient treated with antithyroid drugs. The origin of the receptors is a woman aged 40-65 years with Graves disease. Both conserved end residues are part of each CDR3. D genes are given only for firm matches. The size field is filled for only some rows; it gives once, few, many or a size class.

clone size,V gene,J gene,D gene,CDR3 DNA,CDR3 protein
many,TRBV2,TRBJ2-1,-,TGTGCCAGCAGTGAAGGGGAACCGCCGTTGAATGAGCAGTTCTTC,CASSEGEPPLNEQFF
many,TRBV12-3/TRBV12-4,TRBJ1-1,-,TGTGCCAGCAGTTTAAGTCTGGGATGGAACACTGAAGCTTTCTTT,CASSLSLGWNTEAFF
many,TRBV3-1,TRBJ2-5,TRBD2,TGTGCCAGCAGCCAGCAACTAGCGGGGGCTCAAGAGACCCAGTACTTC,CASSQQLAGAQETQYF
-,TRBV19,TRBJ2-2,-,TGTGCCAGTAGTATAAGTGCGAACACCGGGGAGCTGTTTTTT,CASSISANTGELFF
many,TRBV3-1,TRBJ2-1,-,TGTGCCAGCAGCCAAGTGGGATTCTCCTACAATGAGCAGTTCTTC,CASSQVGFSYNEQFF
many,TRBV20-1,TRBJ2-7,-,TGCAGTGCGCTACCGCCGGGGGTGAACGAGCAGTACTTC,CSALPPGVNEQYF
few,TRBV6-1,TRBJ2-3,-,TGTGCCAGCACGGACCCTCCGTCCACAGATACGCAGTATTTT,CASTDPPSTDTQYF
many,TRBV6-1,TRBJ1-1,TRBD1,TGTGCCAGCAATCGACAGGGTTCTGAAGCTTTCTTT,CASNRQGSEAFF
-,TRBV11-2,TRBJ2-1,TRBD1,TGTGCCAGCAGTGGACAGGGTTGGGCCAATGAGCAGTTCTTC,CASSGQGWANEQFF
many,TRBV3-1,TRBJ2-5,-,TGTGCCAGCAGCCAAGATTGGGCAAAAGAGACCCAGTACTTC,CASSQDWAKETQYF
many,TRBV6-1,TRBJ1-2,-,TGTGCCACCCGACCGACAGGAGGCTATGGCTACACCTTC,CATRPTGGYGYTF
few,TRBV4-2,TRBJ1-2,TRBD1,TGTGCCAGCAGCCAAGAAGTCTCCGGGACAGGGAGGTATGGCTACACCTTC,CASSQEVSGTGRYGYTF
many,TRBV27,TRBJ2-1,-,TGTGCCACCCGCCCGGGATTACGGGCCGATGAGCAGTTCTTC,CATRPGLRADEQFF
many,TRBV20-1,TRBJ2-7,-,TGCAGTGCTAGGTTCGAAGCCCGCTACGAGCAGTACTTC,CSARFEARYEQYF
many,TRBV6-1,TRBJ1-1,-,TGTGCCAGCAGTGAAAGGGGGGCTTACACTGAAGCTTTCTTT,CASSERGAYTEAFF
few,TRBV20-1,TRBJ2-3,TRBD2,TGCAGTGCTACTCGAGGGACTAGCGTTCTAGATACGCAGTATTTT,CSATRGTSVLDTQYF
many,TRBV7-3,TRBJ2-1,-,TGTGCCAGCAGCTTAATTGGCCACAATGAGCAGTTCTTC,CASSLIGHNEQFF
many,TRBV6-2/TRBV6-3,TRBJ2-4,-,TGTGCCAGCAGTTACAACTCCCTAGGGGTCAAAAACATTCAGTACTTC,CASSYNSLGVKNIQYF
few,TRBV14,TRBJ2-1,-,TGTGCCAGCAGCCAAATAAACGCGGACCCCAGGGCGGATGAGCAGTTCTTC,CASSQINADPRADEQFF
many,TRBV12-3/TRBV12-4,TRBJ1-2,-,TGTGCCAGCAGTGTTCGGGGGAATTATGGCTACACCTTC,CASSVRGNYGYTF
few,TRBV10-1,TRBJ2-1,-,TGCGCCAGCAGCGAGACAGGACGCTCTTTGGGTGAGCAGTTCTTC,CASSETGRSLGEQFF
-,TRBV5-4,TRBJ2-1,-,TGTGCCAGCAGTACGGCTAGCTCCTACAATGAGCAGTTCTTC,CASSTASSYNEQFF
-,TRBV29-1,TRBJ2-3,-,TGCAGCGTGCCACAGGGACGCACGCAGTATTTT,CSVPQGRTQYF
-,TRBV10-2,TRBJ2-4,-,TGCGCCAGCAGTGATGAGTCACGGTTCGGCATTCAGTACTTC,CASSDESRFGIQYF
many,TRBV7-8,TRBJ2-7,-,TGTGCCAGCAGCTTAGAGGGCACCATGAACCACGAGCAGTACTTC,CASSLEGTMNHEQYF